This T cell receptor (beta chain) stems from a study of post-analysis software for immune sequencing data. Study in general: The courses of disease that were included comprised relapsing-remitting, secondary progressive and progressive-relapsing multiple sclerosis.

The CDR3 totals 15 residues. Trimming shortened V by 5 bases and J by 5 bases, and 18 bases separated the two germline ends. Per germline, CDR1 LGHNA and CDR2 YNFKEQ. Whole-study findings and limits: Controls showed significantly higher normalized Chao1 diversity than did multiple sclerosis patients. There were roughly 5 TRBV segments more frequent in patients than controls, and TRBV5-6, TRBV5-1 and TRBV20-1 were among them.

This clonotype was seen more than once but under ten times. Its antigen is undetermined. Unique molecular identifiers had been added to the TCR beta cDNA libraries. Starting from about 1 to 10 million T cells, the study yielded roughly 0.5 million cDNA molecules. A single record per CDR3 protein comes from TCRdb applying MiXCR to the PCR reads. The repertoire consists of hundreds of thousands of distinct CDR3 sequences, with approximately 46% occurring once and the leading ten covering around 10%. Sample: blood. The rearrangement links TRBV4-2 to TRBJ2-5; possibly TRBD1 or TRBD2 for D (5 bases each). The sequence came from a girl between 5 and 17 years old with multiple sclerosis. In DNA, the CDR3 is TGTGCCAGCAGCAAAGGGACGGAGTCGGGGGAGACCCAGTACTTC. Its translation is CASSKGTESGETQYF.